Listed below are T cell receptor beta chains from one sample, sequenced in a study of regulatory T cells in long-lasting Graves disease. TCRdb passed the multiplex PCR reads through MiXCR, listing each CDR3 protein once. This sample has around 420,000 distinct CDR3 sequences, with about 15% found just once. The same data also contributed to another study, on T cells in Graves' hyperthyroidism and ophthalmopathy.

Sequencing was performed on peripheral blood mononuclear cells (PBMCs), taken at new diagnosis, from a patient treated with antithyroid drugs. The receptor source for this set is a middle-aged woman with Graves disease. CDR3s include the opening cysteine and the closing phenylalanine or tryptophan. The order of the fields is CDR3 length, D gene, J gene, clone size, V gene, CDR3 DNA, CDR3 protein. The D gene is left open where the match is weak. Size is omitted from some rows. Given values are once, few, many or a class for expanded clones.

15 | NA | TRBJ2-3 | NA | TRBV12-3/TRBV12-4 | TGTGCCAGCAGTCTCCGGACTGAAAGCACAGATACGCAGTATTTT | CASSLRTESTDTQYF
14 | TRBD1 | TRBJ2-7 | many | TRBV28 | TGTGCCAGCACCCGGAGGGACAGGGTTGGCGAGCAGTACTTC | CASTRRDRVGEQYF
16 | NA | TRBJ2-5 | many | TRBV12-5 | TGTGCTAGTGGTTTCCCCGGGACTCAAGCCGGGGAGACCCAGTACTTC | CASGFPGTQAGETQYF
14 | TRBD1 | TRBJ2-5 | many | TRBV7-9 | TGTGCCAGCAGCGGACAGGGCCACGGGGAGACCCAGTACTTC | CASSGQGHGETQYF
12 | NA | TRBJ1-2 | NA | TRBV29-1 | TGCAGCGTTTTTAACTCCAACGATGGCTACACCTTC | CSVFNSNDGYTF
14 | TRBD2 | TRBJ2-3 | many | TRBV7-2 | TGTGCCAGCAGCTTTGCGGGAGGTGTAGATACGCAGTATTTT | CASSFAGGVDTQYF
15 | NA | TRBJ2-5 | many | TRBV2 | TGTGCCAGCAGTGAAAGGCTGGGCGTAGGCGAGACCCAGTACTTC | CASSERLGVGETQYF
16 | NA | TRBJ2-1 | many | TRBV27 | TGTGCCAGCAGTTTACAGGGCCCAGGCGGTTACAATGAGCAGTTCTTC | CASSLQGPGGYNEQFF
16 | NA | TRBJ1-5 | many | TRBV28 | TGTGCCAGCAGTTTATGGGGAGGTGATAGCAATCAGCCCCAGCATTTT | CASSLWGGDSNQPQHF
13 | NA | TRBJ1-1 | many | TRBV12-3/TRBV12-4 | TGTGCCAGCAGTTTGGGGGCGCGGACTGAAGCTTTCTTT | CASSLGARTEAFF
13 | NA | TRBJ1-1 | many | TRBV6-1 | TGTGCCAGCGGGGGGACGGCGAACACTGAAGCTTTCTTT | CASGGTANTEAFF
14 | TRBD2 | TRBJ2-7 | NA | TRBV20-1 | TGCAGTGCTAGAGATCGGCTAGCGGGAGTTGAGCAGTACTTC | CSARDRLAGVEQYF
14 | TRBD2 | TRBJ2-1 | few | TRBV19 | TGTGCCAGTAGTAACCAGCGGGGACACAATGAGCAGTTCTTC | CASSNQRGHNEQFF
14 | NA | TRBJ1-1 | many | TRBV7-2 | TGTGCCAGCAGCCGCGACACCCTGAACACTGAAGCTTTCTTT | CASSRDTLNTEAFF
16 | TRBD1 | TRBJ2-1 | NA | TRBV6-2/TRBV6-3 | TGTGCCAGCAGTTACTTACAGGGGGATGGGTACAATGAGCAGTTCTTC | CASSYLQGDGYNEQFF
12 | NA | TRBJ1-2 | many | TRBV2 | TGTGCCAGCAGTGCCTCTGACTATGGCTACACCTTC | CASSASDYGYTF
14 | TRBD2 | TRBJ2-1 | many | TRBV7-6 | TGTGCCAGCAGCTTAGTAGGGCGGGAGGGCCAGCAGTTCTTC | CASSLVGREGQQFF
15 | NA | TRBJ2-2 | many | TRBV27 | TGTGCCAGCAGTCCCCAAACAGGGGGGGCCGGGGAGCTGTTTTTT | CASSPQTGGAGELFF
13 | NA | TRBJ1-1 | NA | TRBV27 | TGTGCCAGCAGTTTGCGGGAGCACACTGAAGCTTTCTTT | CASSLREHTEAFF
14 | TRBD1 | TRBJ2-1 | many | TRBV12-3/TRBV12-4 | TGTGCCAGCAGTTTCAACAGGGGGTACAATGAGCAGTTCTTC | CASSFNRGYNEQFF
13 | NA | TRBJ2-7 | NA | TRBV4-3 | TGCGCCAGCAGCCAAGACGTTCGCACCGAGCAGTACTTC | CASSQDVRTEQYF
13 | NA | TRBJ1-2 | many | TRBV7-8 | TGTGCCAGCAGCTTTGTCGGGTATAATGGCTACACCTTC | CASSFVGYNGYTF